Below are 20 T cell receptor beta chains sequenced from a single sample in a study of blood T cell repertoires in COVID-19. Generated by immunoSEQ multiplex PCR, the TCRdb table keeps only in-frame clones and is missing some. The sample includes roughly 250,000 clones, approximately 83% of them seen just once. The sequenced sample consisted of PBMCs or T cells enriched from blood (not recorded which). The receptor set was obtained from a woman aged 45-65 years who had recovered from COVID-19.

The V and J genes are TRBV5-8 and TRBJ2-2; maybe TRBD1 (6 bases). This CDR3 comprises 16 residues. The germline V gene has CDR1 SGHTS and CDR2 YDEGEE. Deletions cut 0 bases from V and 1 base from J, with 10 bases between. CDR3 region: CASSLGFRGNTGELFF. The CDR3 DNA follows: TGTGCCAGCAGCTTGGGTTTCAGGGGGAACACCGGGGAGCTGTTTTTT.

The chain is built from TRBV5-1 and TRBJ2-3; 9 positions match TRBD2. The CDR3 runs 14 residues. V trimming: 5 bases; J trimming: 3 bases; junction bases outside the gene matches: 4. The germline V gene has CDR1 SGHRS and CDR2 YFSETQ. Here the CDR3 DNA reads TGCGCCAGCAGAGTAACTAGCGGGACAGATACGCAGTATTTT. Translation: CASRVTSGTDTQYF.

Here the CDR3 reads CASSRLGTSGRGETQYF. The CDR3 region has the DNA TGTGCCAGCAGTCGCCTGGGGACTAGCGGGAGAGGAGAGACCCAGTACTTC. The gene calls are TRBV28 and TRBJ2-5; 14 nucleotides match TRBD2. CDR3 length: 17 amino acids. From germline, CDR1 is MDHEN and CDR2 SYDVKM. V was clipped by 5 bases and J by 4 bases; unmatched bases: 9. The full variable domain, rest sourced from reference TRBV28 and TRBJ2-5, is DVKVTQSSRYLVKRTGEKVFLECVQDMDHENMFWYRQDPGLGLRLIYFSYDVKMKEKGDIPEGYSVSREKKERFSLILESASTNQTSMYLCASSRLGTSGRGETQYFGPGTRLLVL.

The rearrangement joins TRBV2 to TRBJ2-3; 9 bases align to TRBD1. The germline V gene has CDR1 SNHLY and CDR2 FYNNEI. The trim removed 3 bases at V and 1 base at J, leaving 2 bases unmatched. This CDR3 is 15 amino acids long. Here the CDR3 reads CASSDRTGGTDTQYF. In DNA, the CDR3 is TGTGCCAGCAGTGATAGGACAGGGGGCACAGATACGCAGTATTTT.

The chain has TRBV7-8 and TRBJ2-1; D may be TRBD2 (6 bases). Germline V gene data show CDR1 as SGHVS and CDR2 as FQNEAQ. Trimming removed 3 bases from V and 7 bases from J, with 19 bases in between. The CDR3 has 16 amino acids. The DNA for the CDR3 is TGTGCCAGCAGCTTGGCGACTAGGTCTCGGTGGAATGAGCAGTTCTTC. As protein: CASSLATRSRWNEQFF.

V usage is TRBV27 and J usage is TRBJ2-1; 7 bases align to TRBD2. J lost 8 bases, V lost 3 bases, and 7 bases had no gene match. The CDR3 runs 14 residues. Germline CDR1 reads MNHEY; CDR2 reads SMNVEV (reference sequence). This CDR3 is CASSFTSEGYEQFF. CDR3 nucleotides: TGTGCCAGCAGTTTTACTAGCGAGGGGTATGAGCAGTTCTTC.

CDR3 nucleotides: TGTGCCAGCAGTTTATCGGATACGCAGTATTTT. Translated: CASSLSDTQYF. This chain uses TRBV28 with TRBJ2-3; D is unclear. CDR3 length: 11 residues. CDR1 and CDR2 from the germline V gene are MDHEN and SYDVKM. The V end was cut by 1 base, the J end by 6 bases, with 2 bases between.

V gene TRBV12-3 or TRBV12-4 combines with J gene TRBJ1-1, with D uncertain. The V end lost 4 bases, the J end lost 4 bases, and 10 bases lay between the germline ends. CDR3 length: 13 residues. CDR3 sequence reads: CASSSPPVTEAFF. Here the CDR3 DNA reads TGTGCCAGCAGTTCCCCCCCTGTCACTGAAGCTTTCTTT.

This clone has a single count. V is TRBV14 and J is TRBJ2-1; TRBD2 might be the D (5 bases). This CDR3 is 16 amino acids long. Trimming removed 0 bases from V and 0 bases from J, with 9 bases in between. Germline CDR1 is SGHDN and CDR2 is FVKESK. The CDR3 DNA follows: TGTGCCAGCAGCCAAGATGAAGCGGACTCCTACAATGAGCAGTTCTTC. Its protein product is CASSQDEADSYNEQFF.

The chain joins TRBV3-1 (or the pseudogene TRBV3-2) to TRBJ2-3; TRBD2 matches 7 bases. The CDR3 has 15 residues. Germline assignment: CDR1 LGHDT and CDR2 YNNKEL (reference sequence). V gave up 5 bases and J gave up 0 bases; unmatched junction bases: 5. In nucleotides, the CDR3 is TGTGCCAGCAGCGGACTACTAGCGAGCACAGATACGCAGTATTTT. This translates into CASSGLLASTDTQYF.

The chain links TRBV5-8 to TRBJ2-7; D may be TRBD2 (7 bases). This CDR3 spans 17 amino acids. Per the germline V gene, CDR1 is SGHTS and CDR2 is YDEGEE. V dropped 0 bases and J dropped 1 base, with 17 bases sitting between them. The CDR3 reads CASSLGRGGIYSYEQYF. In DNA, the CDR3 is TGTGCCAGCAGCTTGGGCAGGGGAGGGATTTATTCCTACGAGCAGTACTTC.

This clone has a handful of counts. This rearrangement joins TRBV19 to TRBJ2-5; 12 nucleotides agree with TRBD2. This CDR3 spans 15 amino acids. The germline V gene encodes CDR1 LNHDA and CDR2 SQIVND (reference sequence). The V segment lost 4 bases and the J segment 4 bases; nucleotides outside the gene matches: 4. The CDR3 bases are TGTGCCAGTAGTAACGGACTAGCGGGGAGAGAGACCCAGTACTTC. This codes for CASSNGLAGRETQYF.

The chain links TRBV19 to TRBJ2-6; no clear D. This CDR3 has 15 amino acids. Trimming left V 5 bases short and J 0 bases short, with 8 bases between. Germline CDR1 LNHDA, CDR2 SQIVND (reference sequence). In nucleotides, the CDR3 is TGTGCCAGTAGTTTGCGTTCCTCTGGGGCCAACGTCCTGACTTTC. This gives the protein CASSLRSSGANVLTF.

The chain joins TRBV28 to TRBJ2-2, with D unresolved. Trimming left V 6 bases short and J 6 bases short, with 14 bases between. There are 14 residues in the CDR3. Germline lookup yields CDR1 MDHEN and CDR2 SYDVKM. DNA of the CDR3: TGTGCCAGCAGCGGCCGACACCTCCCCGGGGAGCTGTTTTTT. Its protein product is CASSGRHLPGELFF.

The rearrangement joins TRBV15 to TRBJ2-7, with D maybe TRBD2 (6 bases). V shed 0 bases and J shed 7 bases, with 10 bases lying between them. CDR1 and CDR2 (germline): LNHNV, YYDKDF (reference sequence). The CDR3 has 13 residues. The CDR3 here is CATSRDSGREQYF. CDR3 in DNA: TGTGCCACCAGCAGAGATTCGGGGAGGGAGCAGTACTTC.

The chain recombines TRBV18 with TRBJ1-2; unclear D gene. The germline V gene has CDR1 KGHSH and CDR2 LQKENI. CDR3 size: 14 residues. V was cut by 6 bases and J by 0 bases, with 11 bases left in between. CDR3 sequence reads: CASSPGAANYGYTF. For the CDR3, the DNA is TGTGCCAGCTCCCCAGGAGCCGCTAACTATGGCTACACCTTC.

The J gene is TRBJ1-3, the V gene TRBV5-1; 7 nucleotides line up with TRBD1. Trimming took 2 bases from V and 4 from J; bases not matched to a gene: 6. Germline loops: CDR1 SGHRS, CDR2 YFSETQ. The CDR3 contains 15 residues. The CDR3 loop is CASSLGTVEGNTIYF. The CDR3 DNA is TGCGCCAGCAGCTTAGGGACAGTAGAAGGAAACACCATATATTTT.

V usage is TRBV11-2 and J usage is TRBJ2-2; TRBD2 aligns across 10 bases. With 4 bases clipped from V and 5 bases from J, the junction kept 4 bases outside the gene matches. There are 15 residues in the CDR3. Germline assignment: CDR1 SGHAT and CDR2 FQNNGV. CDR3 protein: CASSSSGRATGELFF. DNA of the CDR3: TGTGCCAGCAGCTCAAGCGGGAGGGCAACCGGGGAGCTGTTTTTT. The full variable domain, in which reference TRBV11-2 and TRBJ2-2 provide the parts outside the CDR3, is EAGVAQSPRYKIIEKRQSVAFWCNPISGHATLYWYQQILGQGPKLLIQFQNNGVVDDSQLPKDRFSAERLKGVDSTLKIQPAKLEDSAVYLCASSSSGRATGELFFGEGSRLTVL.

This chain uses TRBV5-1 with TRBJ1-1; 7 positions match TRBD1. Unmatched junction bases numbered 6, after V lost 3 bases and J lost 1 base. The CDR3 extends over 15 amino acids. Looked up from germline, CDR1 is SGHRS and CDR2 is YFSETQ. The CDR3 reads CASSWAGTANTEAFF. The CDR3, as DNA: TGCGCCAGCAGCTGGGCGGGGACAGCGAACACTGAAGCTTTCTTT.

The gene calls are TRBV3-1 (or the pseudogene TRBV3-2) and TRBJ1-1; D perhaps matches TRBD1 (6 bases). V shed 4 bases and J shed 5 bases, with 14 bases lying between them. CDR1 and CDR2 (germline): LGHDT, YNNKEL (reference sequence). This CDR3 region has 14 residues. In nucleotides, the CDR3 is TGTGCCAGCAGCCCGATGGGACATCAGACTGAAGCTTTCTTT. It codes for CASSPMGHQTEAFF.